Listed below are T cell receptor beta chains from one sample, sequenced in a study of post-analysis software for immune sequencing data. TCRdb itself ran the PCR reads through MiXCR, one entry per CDR3 protein. Of roughly 600,000 distinct CDR3 sequences listed, 40% to 50% were seen once; the top ten hold around 1.7%. The specimen sequenced was blood. The receptor set was obtained from a girl between 5 and 17 years old with multiple sclerosis. Each CDR3 is given with its conserved first and last residue. D genes are given only for firm matches. The size of a clone is reported for some rows only, either as once, few or many, or as a class for expanded clones.

v_call,d_call,j_call,clone_size,cdr3_nt,cdr3_aa
TRBV7-3,.,TRBJ1-6,.,TGTGTCAGCAGCCTGGGGTTTCGGAACTCACCCCTCCACTTT,CVSSLGFRNSPLHF
TRBV29-1,TRBD2,TRBJ2-7,.,TGCAGCGTTGAAGGAGCTAGCGGGGCTACCTCCTACAATGAGCAGTACTTC,CSVEGASGATSYNEQYF
TRBV7-9,TRBD1,TRBJ2-7,.,TGTGCCAGCAGCTTTGGACAGGGGCAGGACGAGCAGTACTTC,CASSFGQGQDEQYF
TRBV5-1,TRBD1,TRBJ2-1,.,TGCGCCAGCAGCTTGGGGGACAGGGGCGGCTGGAGCTCCTACAATGAGCAGTTCTTC,CASSLGDRGGWSSYNEQFF
TRBV11-3,.,TRBJ2-7,.,TGTGCCAGCAGCTTAGGCCCGGTTTCCTACGAGCAGTACTTC,CASSLGPVSYEQYF
TRBV20-1,.,TRBJ1-5,.,TGCAGTGCCGGGACTGAAACGAATCAGCCCCAGCATTTT,CSAGTETNQPQHF
TRBV12-3/TRBV12-4,TRBD2,TRBJ2-5,.,TGTGCCAGCAGTCACGGGACTAGCGGGAGCTCCAGGCAAGAGACCCAGTACTTC,CASSHGTSGSSRQETQYF
TRBV19,.,TRBJ1-4,.,TGTGCCAGTAGTCCCCAATCGGGTAGAGGGGAAAAACTGTTTTTT,CASSPQSGRGEKLFF
TRBV12-3/TRBV12-4,.,TRBJ2-7,.,TGTGCCAGCAGTTTCGGCCCCGACAGCTCCTACGAGCAGTACTTC,CASSFGPDSSYEQYF
TRBV9,TRBD2,TRBJ2-3,.,TGTGCCAGCAGCGTCCTAGCGGGGGGCACAGATACGCAGTATTTT,CASSVLAGGTDTQYF
TRBV20-1,.,TRBJ1-2,.,TGCAGTGCTAGAGATCCCCGGAGCCAGAATTATGGCTACACCTTC,CSARDPRSQNYGYTF
TRBV4-2,.,TRBJ2-1,.,TGTGCCAGCAGCCAAGGAGATAGTTCCTACAATGAGCAGTTCTTC,CASSQGDSSYNEQFF
TRBV5-5,TRBD1,TRBJ2-1,few,TGTGCCAGCAGAAGGGACAGCTCCTACAATGAGCAGTTCTTC,CASRRDSSYNEQFF
TRBV29-1,.,TRBJ1-2,.,TGCAGCGCAACAGACAGAACCGGGACGCGGTTCGGCTACACCTTC,CSATDRTGTRFGYTF
TRBV5-1,.,TRBJ2-7,.,TGCGCCAGCAGCCCGGCCGGAGGGAGCATTCCCTACGAGCAGTACTTC,CASSPAGGSIPYEQYF
TRBV5-5,TRBD2,TRBJ2-4,few,TGTGCCAGCAACCCTGCGGGGGGACTAGCCAAAAACATTCAGTACTTC,CASNPAGGLAKNIQYF
TRBV11-3,TRBD1,TRBJ2-1,few,TGTGCCAGCAGCTTAGGGGACAGGGGTGGTGAGCAGTTCTTC,CASSLGDRGGEQFF
TRBV5-1,.,TRBJ2-4,.,TGCGCCAGCAGGGAGTTAGCCAAAAACATTCAGTACTTC,CASRELAKNIQYF
TRBV20-1,TRBD2,TRBJ2-7,.,TGCAGTGCTAGGAGAGGGACTAGCGGGAGACCCGAGCAGTACTTC,CSARRGTSGRPEQYF
TRBV9,.,TRBJ2-3,.,TGTGCCAGCAGGGAGGGGGACAGCCACACAGATACGCAGTATTTT,CASREGDSHTDTQYF
TRBV5-1,.,TRBJ1-4,.,TGCGCCAGTCGACTTTCTACTAATGAAAAACTGTTTTTT,CASRLSTNEKLFF
TRBV20-1,.,TRBJ2-1,few,TGCAGTACTCAGAGAGGAGACAGGAGTAGTGATGAGCAGTTCTTC,CSTQRGDRSSDEQFF
TRBV20-1,TRBD2,TRBJ2-7,.,TGCAGTGCTAGATGGGACTATGACGAGCAGTACTTC,CSARWDYDEQYF
TRBV10-3,TRBD1,TRBJ2-7,.,TGTGCCATCAGTGAGGGGACAGGGGTGGTGCAGTACTTC,CAISEGTGVVQYF
TRBV3-1,TRBD2,TRBJ2-3,.,TGTGCCAGCAGCACTTCTAGCGGGGGACAAGGAACGCAGTATTTT,CASSTSSGGQGTQYF
TRBV20-1,TRBD2,TRBJ2-6,.,TGCAGTGCGCGGGGGGATCCCTCTGGGGCCAACGTCCTGACTTTC,CSARGDPSGANVLTF
TRBV6-5,.,TRBJ2-3,.,TGTGCCAGCAGTTACTCGCTAGGGGATACGCAGTATTTT,CASSYSLGDTQYF
TRBV5-1,.,TRBJ2-1,few,TGCGCCAGCAGCTTGGTCAGGGAAAAAAGGAATGAGCAGTTCTTC,CASSLVREKRNEQFF
TRBV5-1,.,TRBJ2-1,few,TGCGCCAGCAGCCAGTCAGGGGGGGGGGCTGTGGAGCAGTTCTTC,CASSQSGGGAVEQFF
TRBV15,TRBD1,TRBJ1-1,few,TGTGCCACCAGCAGGTTATACAGGGGGCAAGGTGAAGCTTTCTTT,CATSRLYRGQGEAFF
TRBV5-5,.,TRBJ2-1,.,TGTGCCAGCAGCTTGGTGGGGGGAGGGACAGGCAATGAGCAGTTCTTC,CASSLVGGGTGNEQFF
TRBV20-1,TRBD2,TRBJ2-3,.,TGCAGTGCCAGACCGGGGGGACTAGCGGATTCCACAGATACGCAGTATTTT,CSARPGGLADSTDTQYF
TRBV20-1,TRBD1,TRBJ1-1,.,TGCAGTGCTAGAGATCCGACAGGGGCCACTGAAGCTTTCTTT,CSARDPTGATEAFF
TRBV7-6,.,TRBJ1-4,.,TGTGCCAGCAGCTTACGAGGGTCTGCAACTAATGAAAAACTGTTTTTT,CASSLRGSATNEKLFF
TRBV6-5,TRBD1,TRBJ1-2,.,TGTGCCAGCAGTTACTCAACTAATACAGGGGACTATGGCTACACCTTC,CASSYSTNTGDYGYTF
TRBV12-3/TRBV12-4,.,TRBJ1-1,.,TGTGCCAGCAGCACGACTGAGTTCCCTGAAGCTTTCTTT,CASSTTEFPEAFF
TRBV12-3/TRBV12-4,TRBD2,TRBJ2-2,once,TGTGCCAGCAGTTACCTAACGGGGGGTGTCGGGGAGCTGTTTTTT,CASSYLTGGVGELFF
TRBV10-3,TRBD2,TRBJ2-7,few,TGTGCCATCAGGGGGGGGAGCGGGACTAAGTCCTACGAGCAGTACTTC,CAIRGGSGTKSYEQYF
TRBV5-1,.,TRBJ1-1,.,TGCGCCAGCAGCTCGGCAGCAGTGAACACTGAAGCTTTCTTT,CASSSAAVNTEAFF
TRBV10-3,TRBD2,TRBJ2-7,.,TGTGCCACCAGACTCCTGGGACTAGTCGGCTACGAGCAGTACTTC,CATRLLGLVGYEQYF
TRBV29-1,TRBD1,TRBJ1-2,.,TGCAGCGTTGGGGACAGGCTTGGCTACACCTTC,CSVGDRLGYTF